This TCR beta chain derives from a study of T cell repertoires in cytomegalovirus infection. Study background: Signatures in public TCR beta sequences pointed to both CMV infection and matching HLA type.

CDR3 size: 14 residues. Germline V lookup: CDR1 SEHNR, CDR2 FQNEAQ (reference sequence). Trimming pared 2 bases from V and 4 bases from J, leaving 11 bases between. Study-wide findings and caveats: Cumulative frequency of public TCR beta families picked out carriers of CMV plus the relevant HLA. Dominating the ex vivo response were HLA-C-restricted CMV-specific TCR beta clonotypes.

In TCRdb, the reads were re-called with MiXCR into one record per CDR3 protein. Of fewer than 350,000 distinct CDR3 sequences in the sample, 17% were seen once. About this clonotype: Its antigen is not identified.

Sequenced input: PBMCs. The sequence was collected from a human donor in good health (CMV status not recorded). Some clones in this sample may be carry-over from other donors' samples. The chain combines TRBV7-9 with TRBJ1-2; D uncertain. The DNA of the CDR3 is TGTGCCAGCAGCTTATTCCCTGCTTCCTATGGCTACACCTTC. The encoded protein is CASSLFPASYGYTF.